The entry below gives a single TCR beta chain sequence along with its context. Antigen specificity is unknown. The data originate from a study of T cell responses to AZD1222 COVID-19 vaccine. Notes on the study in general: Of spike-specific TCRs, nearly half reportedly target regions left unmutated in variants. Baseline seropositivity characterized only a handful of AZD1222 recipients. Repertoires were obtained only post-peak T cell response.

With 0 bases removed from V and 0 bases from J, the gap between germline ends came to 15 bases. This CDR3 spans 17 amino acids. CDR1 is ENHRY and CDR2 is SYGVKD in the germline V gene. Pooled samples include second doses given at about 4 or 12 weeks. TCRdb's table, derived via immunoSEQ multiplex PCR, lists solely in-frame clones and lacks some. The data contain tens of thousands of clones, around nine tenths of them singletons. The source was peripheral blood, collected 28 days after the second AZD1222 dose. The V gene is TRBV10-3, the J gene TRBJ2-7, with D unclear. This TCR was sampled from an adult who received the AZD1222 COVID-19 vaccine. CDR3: CAISESIGPNLSYEQYF. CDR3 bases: TGTGCCATCAGTGAGTCGATAGGGCCCAACCTCTCCTACGAGCAGTACTTC.